A single sample is the source of the 10 T cell receptor beta chains below, sequenced in a study of T cell responses to AZD1222 COVID-19 vaccine. The method was immunoSEQ multiplex PCR; TCRdb's version includes in-frame clones alone and lacks a portion of them. The data show approximately 160,000 clones, roughly 94% seen once. This specimen consisted of peripheral blood, obtained 28 days after the second AZD1222 dose. The receptors were gathered from an adult who received the AZD1222 COVID-19 vaccine.

The CDR3 loop reads CASSRGQGREKLFF. The CDR3 nucleotides read TGTGCCAGCAGCCGTGGACAGGGAAGAGAAAAACTGTTTTTT. This chain links TRBV5-8 with TRBJ1-4; 8 bases agree with TRBD1. The CDR3 loop spans 14 amino acids. The ends lost 4 bases at V and 8 bases at J; junction bases unmatched: 7. The germline gives CDR1 SGHTS, CDR2 YDEGEE.

The chain is built from TRBV14 and TRBJ2-3; D not resolved. CDR1 and CDR2 from the germline V gene are SGHDN and FVKESK. This CDR3 has 13 amino acids. The V end was cut by 6 bases, the J end by 5 bases, with 12 bases between. CDR3 DNA: TGTGCCAGCAGTAGGAGTCCTGAAGATACGCAGTATTTT. Protein: CASSRSPEDTQYF.

V usage is TRBV20-1 and J usage is TRBJ1-2; TRBD1 agrees at 7 bases. CDR1 is DFQATT and CDR2 is SNEGSKA in the germline V gene (reference sequence). V shed 6 bases, J shed 4 bases, and the junction held 5 bases outside the gene matches. There are 12 residues in the CDR3. The CDR3 loop is CSASGDSYGYTF. The CDR3 DNA reads as TGCAGTGCCAGTGGGGACAGCTATGGCTACACCTTC.

The genes are TRBV11-2 and TRBJ2-5; the D gene is possibly TRBD1 (6 bases). The CDR3 is made up of 13 amino acids. Deletions cut 5 bases from V and 3 bases from J, with 10 bases between. In germline, CDR1 is SGHAT, CDR2 FQNNGV. The CDR3 reads CASSRDRKETQYF. The CDR3 bases are TGTGCCAGCAGCCGTGACAGGAAAGAGACCCAGTACTTC. The full variable domain, its missing parts supplied by reference TRBV11-2 and TRBJ2-5, is EAGVAQSPRYKIIEKRQSVAFWCNPISGHATLYWYQQILGQGPKLLIQFQNNGVVDDSQLPKDRFSAERLKGVDSTLKIQPAKLEDSAVYLCASSRDRKETQYFGPGTRLLVL.

This clone was seen once. One end of the junction fails to match germline, which may point to a read error. The gene calls are TRBV12-5 and TRBJ1-4, with D possibly matching TRBD1 (5 bases). Germline lookup yields CDR1 LGHNT and CDR2 FRNRAP. The CDR3 extends over 9 amino acids. The CDR3 here is CASAGETVF. The DNA for the CDR3 is TGTGCTAGTGCGGGGGAGACTGTTTTT.

The chain employs TRBV19 and TRBJ1-1; the D is unclear. The germline V gene has CDR1 LNHDA and CDR2 SQIVND (reference sequence). With 3 bases removed from V and 0 bases from J, the gap between germline ends came to 8 bases. The CDR3 contains 14 residues. CDR3 bases: TGTGCCAGTAGTATTAGTGGTGTGAACACTGAAGCTTTCTTT. It encodes CASSISGVNTEAFF.

This chain links TRBV2 with TRBJ1-3, with a weak D call TRBD1 (5 bases). V dropped 0 bases and J dropped 0 bases, with 9 bases sitting between them. The V gene's germline CDR1 is SNHLY and CDR2 FYNNEI. The CDR3 consists of 16 residues. CDR3 loop: CASSEALTDSGNTIYF. CDR3 in DNA: TGTGCCAGCAGTGAAGCCCTGACAGACTCTGGAAACACCATATATTTT.

V usage is TRBV2 and J usage is TRBJ2-3; 7 nucleotides match TRBD2. Germline CDR1 is SNHLY and CDR2 is FYNNEI. Trimming at V came to 4 bases and at J to 1 base, leaving 8 bases not matched to a gene. CDR3 length: 16 residues. The CDR3 loop reads CASSGFRGDRTDTQYF. As DNA, the CDR3 is TGTGCCAGCAGTGGGTTTCGGGGGGATCGCACAGATACGCAGTATTTT.

J is TRBJ1-3 and V is TRBV6-5; perhaps TRBD1 as D (5 bases). This CDR3 spans 14 amino acids. Germline CDR1 reads MNHEY; CDR2 reads SVGAGI. V lost 6 bases, J lost 5 bases, and 14 bases lay in between. CDR3 in DNA: TGTGCCAGCAGCCCCTCAGGGTGGCGAAACACCATATATTTT. This codes for CASSPSGWRNTIYF.

The rearrangement uses TRBV5-1 and TRBJ2-5; TRBD1 aligns across 8 bases. Germline CDR1 SGHRS, CDR2 YFSETQ. Trimming removed 0 bases from V and 2 bases from J; junction bases left unmatched: 3. The CDR3 totals 15 residues. CDR3 protein: CASSLGGQEQETQYF. For the CDR3, the DNA is TGCGCCAGCAGCTTGGGGGGACAGGAACAAGAGACCCAGTACTTC. The full variable domain, with the rest looked up from reference TRBV5-1 and TRBJ2-5, is KAGVTQTPRYLIKTRGQQVTLSCSPISGHRSVSWYQQTPGQGLQFLFEYFSETQRNKGNFPGRFSGRQFSNSRSEMNVSTLELGDSALYLCASSLGGQEQETQYFGPGTRLLVL.